This T cell receptor (beta chain) was sequenced for a study of cytomegalovirus exposure and HLA in healthy donors. Study results and caveats: According to reports, the classifier identified cytomegalovirus status with high specificity and sensitivity.

As regards this clone: What it recognizes is unknown.

With 60 Vbeta and 13 Jbeta primers, the PCR was carried out. TCRdb's table, derived via immunoSEQ multiplex PCR, lists solely in-frame clones and lacks some. This table holds roughly 80,000 clones, around 74% found once. Trimming left V 5 bases short and J 4 bases short, with 14 bases between. The CDR3 totals 13 residues. Per germline, CDR1 GTSNPN and CDR2 SVGIG (reference sequence). Sequenced material: PBMCs. This TCR was recovered from a woman between 45 and 60 years old in good health and CMV-seropositive. The J gene is TRBJ1-2, the V gene TRBV30; tentative D call: TRBD1 (6 bases). CDR3 DNA sequence: TGTGCCTGGGACCCACAGGGCGTCTATGGCTACACCTTC. Translated: CAWDPQGVYGYTF.